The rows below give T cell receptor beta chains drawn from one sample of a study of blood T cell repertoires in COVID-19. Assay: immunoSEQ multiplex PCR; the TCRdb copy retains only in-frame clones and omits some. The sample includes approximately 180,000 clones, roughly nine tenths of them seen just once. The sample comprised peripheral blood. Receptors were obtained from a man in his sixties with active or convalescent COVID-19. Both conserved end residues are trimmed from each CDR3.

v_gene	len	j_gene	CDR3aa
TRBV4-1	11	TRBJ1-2	ASSPSGNYGYT
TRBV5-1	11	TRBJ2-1	ASRSGQTNEQF
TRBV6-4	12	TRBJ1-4	ASSDVGTDEKLF
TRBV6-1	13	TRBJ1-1	ASSDPGQGDTEAF
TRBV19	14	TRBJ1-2	ASSIGLAGGLYGYT
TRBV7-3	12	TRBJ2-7	ASSLQGGNYEQY
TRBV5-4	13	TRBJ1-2	ASSLRSKGDYGYT
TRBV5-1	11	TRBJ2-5	ASSWDGGETQY
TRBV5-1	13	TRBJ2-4	ASSILAGEGNIQY
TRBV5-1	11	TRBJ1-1	ASSLDQGTEAF
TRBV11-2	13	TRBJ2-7	ASSLTGQGTYEQY
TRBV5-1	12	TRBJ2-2	ASSFRGSTGELF
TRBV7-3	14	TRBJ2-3	ASSSLGGESTDTQY
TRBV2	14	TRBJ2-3	ASSGRVAGATDTQY
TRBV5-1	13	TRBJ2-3	ASSLGTAGTDTQY
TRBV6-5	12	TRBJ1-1	ASSRTGTGGEAF
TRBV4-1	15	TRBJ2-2	ASSPLRDRADTGELF
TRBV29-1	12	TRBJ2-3	SVPGLAGSDTQY
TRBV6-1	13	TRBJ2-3	ASSSPTGSTDTQY
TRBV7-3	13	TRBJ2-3	ASSSPGGGADTQY
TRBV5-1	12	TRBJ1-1	ASSQQGGNTEAF
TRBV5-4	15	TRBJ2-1	ASSSASGGASYNEQF
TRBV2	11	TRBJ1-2	ASKGDLNYGYT
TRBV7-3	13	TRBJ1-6	ASSVQGGSNSPLH
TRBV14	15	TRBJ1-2	ASSHRDRGSRAYGYT
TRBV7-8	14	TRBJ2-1	ASSLATGGTYNEQF
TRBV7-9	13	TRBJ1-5	ASSSGTRYNQPQH
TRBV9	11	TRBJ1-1	ASSLGQSTEAF